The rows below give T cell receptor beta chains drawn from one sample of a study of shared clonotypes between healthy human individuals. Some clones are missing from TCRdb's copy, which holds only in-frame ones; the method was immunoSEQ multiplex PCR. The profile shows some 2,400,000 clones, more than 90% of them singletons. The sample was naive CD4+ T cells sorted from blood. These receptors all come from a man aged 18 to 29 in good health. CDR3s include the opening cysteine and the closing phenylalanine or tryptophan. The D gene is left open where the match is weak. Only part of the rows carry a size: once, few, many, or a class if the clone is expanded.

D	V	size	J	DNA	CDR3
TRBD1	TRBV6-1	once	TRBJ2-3	TGTGCCAGCAGTGAACAGGGGGTAAGAACAGATACGCAGTATTTT	CASSEQGVRTDTQYF
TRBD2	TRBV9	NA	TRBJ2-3	TGTGCCAGCAGCGTAGGGGGGACTAGCGCCCCCACAGATACGCAGTATTTT	CASSVGGTSAPTDTQYF
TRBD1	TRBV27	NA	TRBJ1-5	TGTGCCAGCAGTTCGATCGCGGGACAGGGGGCCAATCAGCCCCAGCATTTT	CASSSIAGQGANQPQHF
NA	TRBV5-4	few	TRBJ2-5	TGTGCCAGCAGCCGGGGAGAGACCCAGTACTTC	CASSRGETQYF
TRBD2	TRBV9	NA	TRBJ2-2	TGTGCCAGCAGCGCGGAGGGACTAGCGGCGAACACCGGGGAGCTGTTTTTT	CASSAEGLAANTGELFF
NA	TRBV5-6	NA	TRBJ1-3	TGTGCCAGCAGCTGGCGTAGTCCCTCTGGAAACACCATATATTTT	CASSWRSPSGNTIYF
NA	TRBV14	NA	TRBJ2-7	TGTGCCAGCCCCCACGTTTTGGGGGGACCCACCTACGAGCAGTACTTC	CASPHVLGGPTYEQYF
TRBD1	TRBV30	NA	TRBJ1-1	TGTGCCTGGAGGGGACAGCCGAACACTGAAGCTTTCTTT	CAWRGQPNTEAFF
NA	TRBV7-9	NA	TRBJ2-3	TGTGCCAGCAGCTTGATCGAAGATTTCACAGATACGCAGTATTTT	CASSLIEDFTDTQYF
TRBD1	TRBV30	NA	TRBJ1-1	TGTGCCTGGAGTTGGGGACAGGGGGTCACTGAAGCTTTCTTT	CAWSWGQGVTEAFF
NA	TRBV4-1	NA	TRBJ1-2	TGCGCCAGCAGCCAAGACAGGAACTATGGCTACACCTTC	CASSQDRNYGYTF
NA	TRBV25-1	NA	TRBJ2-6	TGTGCCAGCCGGGGGTCTGGGGCCAACGTCCTGACTTTC	CASRGSGANVLTF
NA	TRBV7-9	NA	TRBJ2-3	TGTGCCAGCAGCAAGATCGGGGCCGCCGGGGATACGCAGTATTTT	CASSKIGAAGDTQYF
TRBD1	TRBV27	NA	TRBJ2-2	TGTGCCAGCAGTATAGGGGGCGGCACCGGGGAGCTGTTTTTT	CASSIGGGTGELFF
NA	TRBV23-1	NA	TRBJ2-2	TGCGCCAGCAGTCCGACCCTCCACGGGGAGCTGTTTTTT	CASSPTLHGELFF
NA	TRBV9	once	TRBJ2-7	TGTGCCAGCAGCAAAGAACAGGGATCCTACGAGCAGTACTTC	CASSKEQGSYEQYF
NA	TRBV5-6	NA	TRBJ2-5	TGTGCCAGCAGCTTGAAGCAGGGACAAGAGACCCAGTACTTC	CASSLKQGQETQYF
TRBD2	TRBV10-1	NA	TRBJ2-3	TGCGCCAGCAGTGAGTCGACTAGCGGGGGGGCCACAGATACGCAGTATTTT	CASSESTSGGATDTQYF
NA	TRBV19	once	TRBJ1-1	TGTGCCAGTAGCCTGACTCTTGGTCGGACTGAAGCTTTCTTT	CASSLTLGRTEAFF
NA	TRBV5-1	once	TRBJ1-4	TGCGCCAGCAGCATGGGGTGGTTAAGAGAAAAACTGTTTTTT	CASSMGWLREKLFF
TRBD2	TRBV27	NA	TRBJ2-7	TGTGCCAGCAGTTTGTCCGGGACTAGGAGGTACGAGCAGTACTTC	CASSLSGTRRYEQYF
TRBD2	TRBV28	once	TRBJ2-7	TGTGCCAGCACCCCCACTGGGGCTAGCGGGTCCTACGAGCAGTACTTC	CASTPTGASGSYEQYF
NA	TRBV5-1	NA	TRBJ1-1	TGCGCCAGCGAGGGACCGACGAACACTGAAGCTTTCTTT	CASEGPTNTEAFF
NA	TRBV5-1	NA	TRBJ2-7	TGCGCCAGCAGCCAGCAGGGAGGTAGGGAGCAGTACTTC	CASSQQGGREQYF
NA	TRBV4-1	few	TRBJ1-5	TGCGCCAGCAGCCAAGTGGGTGGCGGCAATCAGCCCCAGCATTTT	CASSQVGGGNQPQHF
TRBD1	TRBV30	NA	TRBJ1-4	TGTGCCTGGTTAAAGACAGGGAAGACTTCGGGCACAACTAATGAAAAACTGTTTTTT	CAWLKTGKTSGTTNEKLFF
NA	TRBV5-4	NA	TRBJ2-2	TGTGCCAGCAGCTTGGCCGGGCAGGGGGGACCCGGGGAGCTGTTTTTT	CASSLAGQGGPGELFF
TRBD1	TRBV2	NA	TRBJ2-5	TGTGCCAGCAGCACAGGGGGCGCGAGAGAGACCCAGTACTTC	CASSTGGARETQYF
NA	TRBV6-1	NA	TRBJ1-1	TGTGCCAGCAGTGAGTCAGCAAACCCCAGGAACACTGAAGCTTTCTTT	CASSESANPRNTEAFF
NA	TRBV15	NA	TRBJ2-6	TGTGCCACCAGCAGAGTCATTACTGGGGCCAACGTCCTGACTTTC	CATSRVITGANVLTF
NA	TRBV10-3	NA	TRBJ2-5	TGTGCCATCAGTGAGTCGATGACGGGAGTGGGCCAAGAGACCCAGTACTTC	CAISESMTGVGQETQYF
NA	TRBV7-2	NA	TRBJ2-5	TGTGCCAGCAGCCAAGGGACCGCGAGCGGGACCCAGTACTTC	CASSQGTASGTQYF
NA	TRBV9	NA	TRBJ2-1	TGTGCCAGCAGCTTAAACCGGGACCCATACAATGAGCAGTTCTTC	CASSLNRDPYNEQFF
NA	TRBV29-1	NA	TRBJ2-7	TGCAGCGTTGAATCGACAAACGAGCAGTACTTC	CSVESTNEQYF
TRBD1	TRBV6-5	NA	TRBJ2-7	TGTGCCAGCAGTCGGGGACAGAAAGGTACCTACGAGCAGTACTTC	CASSRGQKGTYEQYF
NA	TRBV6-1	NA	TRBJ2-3	TGTGCCAGCAGTACTGGGGGCCCCCCCGCAGATACGCAGTATTTT	CASSTGGPPADTQYF
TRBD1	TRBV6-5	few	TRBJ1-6	TGTGCCACTTCGGGACAGGGAGATTCACCCCTCCACTTT	CATSGQGDSPLHF
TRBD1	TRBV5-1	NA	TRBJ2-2	TGCGCCAGCAGCAATACAGGGGCCGGGGAGCTGTTTTTT	CASSNTGAGELFF
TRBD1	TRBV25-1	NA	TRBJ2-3	TGTGCCAGCTCAACTGGGGACAGGCCACAGGGGACTACGCAGTATTTT	CASSTGDRPQGTTQYF
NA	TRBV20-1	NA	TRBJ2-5	TGCAGTGCTAGGCCCCAAGAGACCCAGTACTTC	CSARPQETQYF
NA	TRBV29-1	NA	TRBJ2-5	TGCAGCGTGTTGAGGGCTGGACAAGAGACCCAGTACTTC	CSVLRAGQETQYF
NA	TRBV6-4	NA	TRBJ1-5	TGTGCCAGTGAAGGACAGAATAAGCCCCAGCATTTT	CASEGQNKPQHF
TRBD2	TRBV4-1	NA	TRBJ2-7	TGCGCCAGCAGCCCATTAGCGGGAGTAGACGAGCAGTACTTC	CASSPLAGVDEQYF
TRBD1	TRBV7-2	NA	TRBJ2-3	TGTGCCAGCAGCCCTCGACAGGGTTTCCCAGATACGCAGTATTTT	CASSPRQGFPDTQYF
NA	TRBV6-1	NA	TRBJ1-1	TGTGCCAGCAGTAGGAAGGCGGACACTGAAGCTTTCTTT	CASSRKADTEAFF
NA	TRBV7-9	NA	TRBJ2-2	TGTGCCAGCAGCTTAGGGGGGACACTGACCGGGGAGCTGTTTTTT	CASSLGGTLTGELFF
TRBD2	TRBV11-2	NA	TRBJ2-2	TGTGCCAGCAGCTCTGACTTACCAGCGGGAGGGAACACCGGGGAGCTGTTTTTT	CASSSDLPAGGNTGELFF
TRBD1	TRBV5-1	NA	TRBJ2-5	TGCGCCAGCAGCTTGGACCCGGACAGGGCAGAGACCCAGTACTTC	CASSLDPDRAETQYF
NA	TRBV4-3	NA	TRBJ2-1	TGCGCCAGCAGCCAAGTAGAAAGCTCCTACAATGAGCAGTTCTTC	CASSQVESSYNEQFF
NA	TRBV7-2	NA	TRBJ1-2	TGTGCCAGCAGCTTTTTACCGGACAACTATGGCTACACCTTC	CASSFLPDNYGYTF
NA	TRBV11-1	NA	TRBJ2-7	TGTGCCAGCAGCTTATATGGTGACGAGCAGTACTTC	CASSLYGDEQYF
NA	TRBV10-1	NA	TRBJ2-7	TGCGCCAGCAGTGGGCAACAGGGCGGCGAGCAGTACTTC	CASSGQQGGEQYF
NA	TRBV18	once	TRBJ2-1	TGTGCCAGCTCACCACTGCAGGGGGGACCTTCGTTCTTC	CASSPLQGGPSFF
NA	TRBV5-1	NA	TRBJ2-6	TGCGCCAGCAGCCAAAACAGGGCTGGGGCCAACGTCCTGACTTTC	CASSQNRAGANVLTF